Below are 11 T cell receptor beta chains sequenced from a single sample in a study of blood T cell dynamics during melanoma immunotherapy. Time point given: pre-treatment baseline. Libraries were prepared by immunoSEQ multiplex PCR; TCRdb keeps only in-frame clonotypes and omits some of them. Of about 6,300 clones listed, 80% to 95% are singletons. The sample was cell-free DNA from blood, taken from a patient treated with checkpoint blockade. Source of these receptors: a human donor with melanoma.

The genes are TRBV11-2 and TRBJ1-5; D remains unclear. Trimming stripped 0 bases from V and 2 bases from J, with 14 bases between. The CDR3 runs 17 residues. The germline CDR1 and CDR2 sequences are SGHAT and FQNNGV. This CDR3 reads CASSLDPLSSGNQPQHF. In DNA, the CDR3 is TGTGCCAGCAGCTTAGATCCGCTCAGTAGCGGCAATCAGCCCCAGCATTTT. Looking up the rest from reference TRBV11-2 and TRBJ1-5 gives the full variable domain: EAGVAQSPRYKIIEKRQSVAFWCNPISGHATLYWYQQILGQGPKLLIQFQNNGVVDDSQLPKDRFSAERLKGVDSTLKIQPAKLEDSAVYLCASSLDPLSSGNQPQHFGDGTRLSIL.

V usage is TRBV19 and J usage is TRBJ2-5, with 9 bases lining up with TRBD1. The V gene end was trimmed by 4 bases and the J gene end by 7 bases; junction bases not matched to a gene: 7. The CDR3 is 14 residues long. Germline V lookup: CDR1 LNHDA, CDR2 SQIVND (reference sequence). The DNA of the CDR3 is TGTGCCAGTAGTACCGGGACAGGGTTGGGGACCCAGTACTTC. It encodes CASSTGTGLGTQYF.

This chain connects TRBV6-1 to TRBJ1-2, with 9 bases matching TRBD1. This CDR3 contains 16 residues. Germline V gene lookup returns CDR1 MNHNS and CDR2 SASEGT. V shed 1 base and J 7 bases; nucleotides not matched to a gene: 10. CDR3 coding DNA: TGTGCCAGCAGTGAAGAAGACAGGGGGGGGCTTCGTGGCTACACCTTC. This codes for CASSEEDRGGLRGYTF.

This chain links TRBV5-1 with TRBJ1-2, with a weak D call TRBD1 (6 bases). This CDR3 is built from 14 residues. Germline loops: CDR1 SGHRS, CDR2 YFSETQ. V lost 0 bases, J lost 2 bases, and 8 bases lay in between. The CDR3 is CASSLGQENYGYTF. The CDR3 region has the DNA TGCGCCAGCAGCTTGGGACAGGAGAACTATGGCTACACCTTC.

This clone was seen a single time. The chain couples TRBV10-3 to TRBJ1-2; 7 bases agree with TRBD1. Germline loops: CDR1 ENHRY, CDR2 SYGVKD. V gave up 6 bases and J gave up 7 bases; unmatched junction bases: 8. This CDR3 is 13 amino acids long. Here the CDR3 DNA reads TGTGCCATCAGATTTACAGGGGCGGCTGGCTACACCTTC. It yields the protein CAIRFTGAAGYTF.

V gene TRBV6-5 combines with J gene TRBJ2-2; no firm D call. V shed 0 bases and J shed 2 bases, with 1 base lying between them. The germline CDR1 and CDR2 sequences are MNHEY and SVGAGI. The CDR3 loop spans 13 amino acids. The CDR3 loop reads CASSYSNTGELFF. The CDR3 DNA is TGTGCCAGCAGTTACTCAAACACCGGGGAGCTGTTTTTT.

This chain uses TRBV5-4 with TRBJ2-1; 8 bases fit TRBD2. Losses at the gene ends were 4 bases for V and 1 base for J; bases not matched to a gene: 4. The V gene's germline CDR1 is SGHNT and CDR2 YYREEE (reference sequence). The CDR3 length is 15 residues. CDR3 sequence reads: CASSLSGVSYNEQFF. Written as DNA, the CDR3 is TGTGCCAGCAGCCTTAGCGGGGTTTCCTACAATGAGCAGTTCTTC.

V gene TRBV4-2 combines with J gene TRBJ2-7, with D possibly matching TRBD1 (6 bases). Trimming left V 2 bases short and J 7 bases short, with 12 bases between. Germline V gene data show CDR1 as LGHNA and CDR2 as YNFKEQ. This CDR3 has 13 residues. The CDR3 nucleotides are TGTGCCAGCAGCCAAAACAGGGCCGGGGAGCAGTACTTC. Translated, it gives CASSQNRAGEQYF.

This rearrangement joins TRBV7-8 to TRBJ1-2; D remains unclear. CDR1 and CDR2 from the germline V gene are SGHVS and FQNEAQ. V gave up 2 bases and J gave up 3 bases, with 7 bases separating them. This CDR3 is built from 13 residues. The CDR3 DNA follows: TGTGCCAGCAGCTTAAGGGAGTACTATGGCTACACCTTC. Translation: CASSLREYYGYTF.

The V gene is TRBV4-3, the J gene TRBJ2-7, with 8 bases lining up with TRBD2. The germline V gene encodes CDR1 LGHNA and CDR2 YSLEER. After removal of 0 bases from V and 3 bases from J, the junction contained 10 bases not matched to a gene. The CDR3 is 17 residues long. CDR3 loop: CASSQDVGGADLYEQYF. The CDR3 nucleotides read TGCGCCAGCAGCCAAGATGTCGGGGGGGCGGACCTCTACGAGCAGTACTTC.

This chain links TRBV10-3 with TRBJ2-7, with 10 positions matching TRBD2. CDR3 length: 13 residues. Germline V gene data show CDR1 as ENHRY and CDR2 as SYGVKD. After removal of 8 bases from V and 3 bases from J, the junction contained 4 bases not matched to a gene. The CDR3 DNA reads as TGTGCCATCGGGCGGACTAGCGGCTACGAGCAGTACTTC. Amino acid sequence: CAIGRTSGYEQYF.